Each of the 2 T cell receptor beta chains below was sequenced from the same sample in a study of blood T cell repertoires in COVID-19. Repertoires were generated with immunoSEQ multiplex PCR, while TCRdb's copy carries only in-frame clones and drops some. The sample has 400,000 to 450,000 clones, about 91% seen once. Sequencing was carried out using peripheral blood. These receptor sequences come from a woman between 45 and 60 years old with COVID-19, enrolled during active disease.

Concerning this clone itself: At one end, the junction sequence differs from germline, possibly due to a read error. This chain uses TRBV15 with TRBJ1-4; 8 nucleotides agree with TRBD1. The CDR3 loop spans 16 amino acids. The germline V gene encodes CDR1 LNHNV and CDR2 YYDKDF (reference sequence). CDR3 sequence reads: CATSGGQGATNEILFF. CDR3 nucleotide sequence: TGTGCCACGAGCGGCGGACAGGGTGCAACTAATGAAATACTGTTTTTT.

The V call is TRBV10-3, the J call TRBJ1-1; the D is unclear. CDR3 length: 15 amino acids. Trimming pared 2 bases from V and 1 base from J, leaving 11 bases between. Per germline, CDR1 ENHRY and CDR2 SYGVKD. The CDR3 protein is CAISEEADQNTEAFF. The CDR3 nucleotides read TGTGCCATCAGTGAGGAGGCGGATCAGAACACTGAAGCTTTCTTT.